Below, 26 T cell receptor beta chains from the same sample are listed, as sequenced in a study of T cell changes during pregnancy in multiple sclerosis. Sequencing was performed with immunoSEQ multiplex PCR; in TCRdb, only in-frame clones are kept and a portion is missing. The sample records tens of thousands of clones, roughly nine tenths being singletons. The sequencing used peripheral blood, collected in the third trimester of pregnancy. Receptors were obtained from a female donor in good health, enrolled as a control in a pregnancy study.

V gene TRBV5-1 combines with J gene TRBJ2-2; no clear D. V lost 7 bases to trimming and J lost 6 bases, with 13 bases between them. CDR1 and CDR2 (germline): SGHRS, YFSETQ. CDR3 size: 13 residues. The CDR3 nucleotides are TGCGCCAGCTGCACTGTGCCGGCCGGGGAGCTGTTTTTT. It codes for CASCTVPAGELFF.

The gene calls are TRBV5-1 and TRBJ2-6; D might be TRBD2 (5 bases). The V gene's germline CDR1 is SGHRS and CDR2 YFSETQ. The CDR3 consists of 22 residues. The V and J ends lost 0 bases and 1 base respectively, with 26 bases between them. The CDR3 loop reads CASSLVFMWGADERSGANVLTF. CDR3 nucleotide sequence: TGCGCCAGCAGCTTGGTATTCATGTGGGGAGCGGACGAACGGTCTGGGGCCAACGTCCTGACTTTC.

The V call is TRBV19, the J call TRBJ1-2; TRBD1 matches 8 bases. Germline CDR1 reads LNHDA; CDR2 reads SQIVND (reference sequence). V dropped 2 bases and J dropped 4; count of bases not matched to a gene: 9. The length of the CDR3 is 16 residues. For the CDR3, the DNA is TGTGCCAGTAGTATAACGAAGGGACAGGCTTTCTATGGCTACACCTTC. This encodes CASSITKGQAFYGYTF.

This clone was counted a single time. This chain uses TRBV6-1 with TRBJ2-7; 12 positions agree with TRBD1. Germline V gene sequence: CDR1 MNHNS, CDR2 SASEGT. The CDR3 extends over 13 amino acids. The J segment lost 7 bases and the V segment lost 10 bases, leaving 8 bases of the junction unmatched. DNA for the CDR3: TGTGCCATTTGGGGACAGGGGGCGTCAGAGCAGTACTTC. Encoded protein: CAIWGQGASEQYF.

This clone was counted a single time. V is TRBV18 and J is TRBJ1-1; 7 bases are shared with TRBD1. The V gene end was trimmed by 0 bases and the J gene end by 2 bases; junction bases not matched to a gene: 3. The CDR3 is made up of 15 amino acids. The germline CDR1 and CDR2 sequences are KGHSH and LQKENI. The CDR3: CASSPPRGRNTEAFF. The CDR3 coding sequence is TGTGCCAGCTCACCACCCAGGGGGAGAAACACTGAAGCTTTCTTT. Full variable domain (missing parts from reference TRBV18 and TRBJ1-1): NAGVMQNPRHLVRRRGQEARLRCSPMKGHSHVYWYRQLPEEGLKFMVYLQKENIIDESGMPKERFSAEFPKEGPSILRIQQVVRGDSAAYFCASSPPRGRNTEAFFGQGTRLTVV.

The chain is built from TRBV7-3 and TRBJ2-7, with D maybe TRBD2 (5 bases). The CDR3 spans 14 residues. V gave up 1 base and J gave up 6 bases, with 13 bases separating them. Germline V gene lookup returns CDR1 SGHTA and CDR2 FQGTGA. CDR3 nucleotides: TGTGCCAGCAGCTTAAGAGGGAACGACGGCGAGCAGTACTTC. As protein: CASSLRGNDGEQYF.

This chain connects TRBV6-4 to TRBJ2-1; 11 positions agree with TRBD2. The CDR3 consists of 14 residues. V lost 3 bases and J lost 7; bases outside the gene matches: 2. The germline V gene has CDR1 MRHNA and CDR2 SNTAGT. CDR3 region: CASSETSGINEQFF. CDR3 DNA: TGTGCCAGCAGTGAGACTAGCGGGATTAATGAGCAGTTCTTC.

Here the CDR3 reads CASRRATGSNQPQHF. The CDR3 coding sequence is TGTGCCAGCAGACGCGCGACGGGGAGCAATCAGCCCCAGCATTTT. J is TRBJ1-5 and V is TRBV6-5, with D unclear. CDR3 length equals 15 residues. The germline V gene has CDR1 MNHEY and CDR2 SVGAGI. The V gene lost 6 bases and the J gene lost 1 base, with 13 bases spanning the gap.

The CDR3 bases are TGTGCCAGCAGCCTCCAAGTACACAGGGGCGACACTGAAGCTTTCTTT. Translating gives CASSLQVHRGDTEAFF. The chain is built from TRBV9 and TRBJ1-1; 7 bases map to TRBD1. Germline V gene sequence: CDR1 SGDLS, CDR2 YYNGEE. V trimming: 4 bases; J trimming: 3 bases; junction bases outside the gene matches: 12. CDR3 length: 16 amino acids.

CDR3 sequence: CASGLILLAGDYNEQFF. For the CDR3, the DNA is TGTGCTAGTGGTTTGATTCTTCTAGCGGGAGACTACAATGAGCAGTTCTTC. V gene TRBV12-5 combines with J gene TRBJ2-1; 10 positions agree with TRBD2. The CDR3 is made up of 17 amino acids. In germline, CDR1 is LGHNT, CDR2 FRNRAP. The V segment lost 2 bases and the J segment 3 bases; nucleotides outside the gene matches: 7. The full variable domain, completed using reference TRBV12-5 and TRBJ2-1, is DARVTQTPRHKVTEMGQEVTMRCQPILGHNTVFWYRQTMMQGLELLAYFRNRAPLDDSGMPKDRFSAEMPDATLATLKIQPSEPRDSAVYFCASGLILLAGDYNEQFFGPGTRLTVL.

The rearrangement uses TRBV29-1 and TRBJ1-1; 8 bases match TRBD1. Germline V gene sequence: CDR1 SQVTM, CDR2 ANQGSEA. The CDR3 spans 14 residues. V lost 6 bases and J lost 0; bases outside the gene matches: 6. The CDR3, as DNA: TGCAGCGTCCTGGACAGGGTCATGAACACTGAAGCTTTCTTT. Amino acids: CSVLDRVMNTEAFF. Using reference TRBV29-1 and TRBJ1-1 for the parts outside the CDR3, the full variable domain is SAVISQKPSRDICQRGTSLTIQCQVDSQVTMMFWYRQQPGQSLTLIATANQGSEATYESGFVIDKFPISRPNLTFSTLTVSNMSPEDSSIYLCSVLDRVMNTEAFFGQGTRLTVV.

The V call is TRBV19, the J call TRBJ2-1; TRBD2 is a possible D gene (6 bases). Trimming removed 7 bases from V and 5 bases from J, with 18 bases in between. The germline CDR1 and CDR2 sequences are LNHDA and SQIVND (reference sequence). The CDR3 extends over 15 amino acids. The DNA for the CDR3 is TGTGCCAGTACCCCCCTATCCGGGGGAGACAATGAGCAGTTCTTC. Residues: CASTPLSGGDNEQFF.

The V and J genes are TRBV4-2 and TRBJ2-7; 7 nucleotides agree with TRBD2. Looked up from germline, CDR1 is LGHNA and CDR2 is YNFKEQ. Unmatched junction bases numbered 11, after V lost 0 bases and J lost 0 bases. The CDR3 extends over 18 amino acids. CDR3 protein: CASSQDWSPAGISYEQYF. The CDR3 DNA sequence: TGTGCCAGCAGCCAAGATTGGAGCCCAGCGGGAATCTCCTACGAGCAGTACTTC.

The chain uses TRBV5-5 and TRBJ1-1; D might be TRBD1 (6 bases). The germline gives CDR1 SGHKS, CDR2 YYEKEE (reference sequence). The CDR3 runs to 14 residues. Trimming removed 2 bases at V and 5 bases at J, with 13 bases between. For the CDR3, the DNA is TGTGCCAGCAGCTTCCTCACAGGGCAAACTGAAGCTTTCTTT. Translated, it gives CASSFLTGQTEAFF.

This clone is a singleton in its sample. The CDR3 sequence is CASSAGTSREQYF. DNA for the CDR3: TGTGCCAGCAGTGCCGGGACTAGCCGCGAGCAGTACTTC. The gene calls are TRBV11-3 and TRBJ2-7, with 9 bases that match TRBD2. V lost 6 bases to trimming and J lost 6 bases; unmatched junction nucleotides: 6. Germline CDR1 and CDR2: SGHNT and YENEEA. This CDR3 comprises 13 residues.

The gene calls are TRBV11-2 and TRBJ2-1; 12 nucleotides match TRBD2. The V and J ends lost 5 bases and 8 bases, in that order; junction bases with no gene match: 19. Germline V gene data show CDR1 as SGHAT and CDR2 as FQNNGV. The CDR3 consists of 19 residues. The CDR3 is CASSRYAFGTSGLLDEQFF. CDR3 bases: TGTGCCAGCAGCCGTTATGCATTCGGGACTAGCGGGTTACTGGATGAGCAGTTCTTC.

The gene calls are TRBV18 and TRBJ2-2; the match to TRBD2 covers 7 bases. The CDR3 spans 16 residues. Per germline, CDR1 KGHSH and CDR2 LQKENI. After removal of 3 bases from V and 4 bases from J, the junction contained 8 bases not matched to a gene. The CDR3 loop is CASSPGTGGSTGELFF. CDR3 in DNA: TGTGCCAGCTCACCCGGCACGGGAGGATCCACCGGGGAGCTGTTTTTT.

The chain combines TRBV7-9 with TRBJ1-5; 9 positions match TRBD1. The CDR3 covers 16 residues. CDR1 is SEHNR, CDR2 FQNEAQ, per germline (reference sequence). The junction had 8 bases not matched to a gene; V was cut back by 5 bases and J by 3 bases. The CDR3 region has the DNA TGTGCCAGCAGCCTAGGACAGGGGACTTTCAATCAGCCCCAGCATTTT. Its protein product is CASSLGQGTFNQPQHF.

This rearrangement joins TRBV18 to TRBJ2-5; D remains ambiguous. Germline CDR1 and CDR2: KGHSH and LQKENI. CDR3 size: 15 residues. Deletions cut 3 bases from V and 7 bases from J, with 18 bases between. The CDR3 DNA reads as TGTGCCAGCTCACCTCTACAAGAATCCACGGGGACCCAGTACTTC. Its protein is CASSPLQESTGTQYF.

The V call is TRBV5-6, the J call TRBJ1-1; D gene uncertain. CDR3 length: 11 amino acids. The V end was cut by 4 bases, the J end by 2 bases, with 3 bases between. Looked up from germline, CDR1 is SGHDT and CDR2 is YYEEEE. The CDR3 DNA is TGTGCCAGCAGCCTTAACACTGAAGCTTTCTTT. Translating it yields CASSLNTEAFF.

The V gene is TRBV25-1, the J gene TRBJ2-4, with D uncertain. This CDR3 is 12 amino acids long. Germline V CDR1 and CDR2: MGHDK, SYGVNS. V was clipped by 6 bases and J by 7 bases, with 10 bases between them. Here the CDR3 DNA reads TGTGCCAGCAGCCAACCCGGGAACATTCAGTACTTC. Its translation is CASSQPGNIQYF.

The chain joins TRBV13 to TRBJ2-7; maybe TRBD1 (5 bases). The CDR3 is made up of 14 amino acids. Trimming took 0 bases from V and 6 from J, leaving 12 bases between them. Germline lookup yields CDR1 PRHDT and CDR2 FYEKMQ (reference sequence). CDR3 residues: CASSLGRGTFEQYF. The CDR3 DNA sequence: TGTGCCAGCAGCTTAGGTAGGGGAACGTTCGAGCAGTACTTC.

The V gene is TRBV5-1, the J gene TRBJ2-1; 10 bases fit TRBD1. The CDR3 is made up of 16 amino acids. The germline V gene encodes CDR1 SGHRS and CDR2 YFSETQ. V lost 4 bases and J lost 6; bases outside the gene matches: 10. The CDR3 is CASSPDRGRRSNEQFF. CDR3 in DNA: TGCGCCAGCAGCCCCGACAGGGGGCGCCGATCCAATGAGCAGTTCTTC.

The chain has TRBV4-2 and TRBJ2-7, with TRBD2 matching over 13 bases. V lost 1 base and J lost 3; bases outside the gene matches: 3. CDR1 is LGHNA, CDR2 YNFKEQ, per germline. The CDR3 loop spans 16 amino acids. As DNA, the CDR3 is TGTGCCAGCAGCCAAGGGACTAGCGGGGGTCTCTACGAGCAGTACTTC. Amino acids: CASSQGTSGGLYEQYF.

This clone was seen a single time. The rearrangement links TRBV6-5 to TRBJ1-1, with 9 positions matching TRBD1. There are 14 residues in the CDR3. From germline, CDR1 is MNHEY and CDR2 SVGAGI. The V and J ends lost 4 bases and 7 bases, in that order; junction bases with no gene match: 7. Here the CDR3 DNA reads TGTGCCAGCAGTTCGGGACAGGGAGGGGGTGAAGCTTTCTTT. Its translation is CASSSGQGGGEAFF.

The gene calls are TRBV7-2 and TRBJ1-1; D gene unclear. In germline, CDR1 is SGHTA, CDR2 FQGNSA. The CDR3 is 13 residues long. The V and J ends lost 5 bases and 8 bases respectively, with 15 bases between them. In DNA form, the CDR3 reads TGTGCCAGCAGCCCAAACGCTTTTGGCGAAGCTTTCTTT. Translation gives CASSPNAFGEAFF.